Presented here are 5 T cell receptor beta chains from one specimen sequenced in a study of immune characterization of retroperitoneal liposarcoma. TCRdb re-called the PCR reads through MiXCR, storing one row per CDR3 protein. The sample yields fewer than 3,000 distinct CDR3 sequences, approximately 49% seen once. The sequencing sample was made of tumor tissue. The receptors were gathered from a male donor with retroperitoneal liposarcoma.

By share, this clonotype ranks as medium-sized. This chain links TRBV4-3 with TRBJ2-2, with D perhaps matching TRBD2 (5 bases). Germline loops: CDR1 LGHNA, CDR2 YSLEER. Trimming removed 11 bases at V and 4 bases at J, with 20 bases between. There are 15 residues in the CDR3. CDR3 protein: CASKSGVKGTGELFF. CDR3 in DNA: TGCGCCTCCAAATCCGGGGTGAAGGGCACCGGGGAGCTGTTTTTT.

The rearrangement uses TRBV6-1 and TRBJ2-7; the D call may be TRBD1 or TRBD2 (5 bases each). In germline, CDR1 is MNHNS, CDR2 SASEGT. This CDR3 is 12 amino acids long. V was clipped by 6 bases and J by 2 bases, with 8 bases between them. The CDR3 DNA sequence: TGTGCCAGCAGCCGGGACGCCTACGAGCAGTACTTC. It is translated as CASSRDAYEQYF.

To note about this clonotype: With a much larger clone just one base away, this may be a read error. CDR3: CASSLDTPLVETQFF. The CDR3 DNA reads as TGTGCCAGCAGTTTGGACACCCCGCTAGTAGAGACCCAGTTCTTC. This chain uses TRBV12-3 or TRBV12-4 with TRBJ2-1; the D gene is possibly TRBD1 (5 bases). The V gene lost 3 bases and the J gene lost 13 bases, with 22 bases spanning the gap. CDR3 size: 15 residues.

The rearrangement joins TRBV6-5 to TRBJ2-3; 8 positions agree with TRBD1. The trim removed 4 bases at V and 5 bases at J, leaving 5 bases unmatched. The CDR3 spans 14 residues. Germline lookup yields CDR1 MNHEY and CDR2 SVGAGI. The CDR3 DNA is TGTGCCAGCAGTTTAGGGACAGGCCAAGATACGCAGTATTTT. It yields the protein CASSLGTGQDTQYF.

This clonotype was picked up a small number of times. The rearrangement links TRBV7-2 to TRBJ2-1; 10 bases map to TRBD2. The V gene end was trimmed by 5 bases and the J gene end by 4 bases; junction bases not matched to a gene: 5. CDR1 is SGHTA, CDR2 FQGNSA, per germline. CDR3 length equals 15 residues. CDR3 DNA: TGTGCCAGCAGCCTAGGACTAGCGGATTACAATGAGCAGTTCTTC. Translation gives CASSLGLADYNEQFF.